This TCR beta chain was sequenced in a study of T-cell memory formation after mild COVID-19 (dated by TCRdb to the early 2020s). Study-level background: Most TCR sequence clusters were specific to one of the two donors. In two donors, T-cell clones that expanded and contracted after mild COVID-19 were followed by sequencing TCRalpha and TCRbeta repertoires longitudinally. The cohort comprised two young, previously healthy adult volunteers, one female and one male.

Sequencing was performed on an Illumina NovaSeq 6000. cDNA libraries for TCRalpha and TCRbeta were prepared by 5'RACE using constant-segment primers, with sample barcodes and unique molecular identifiers added. RNA was extracted from every sample with Trizol reagent. Amplification of the libraries took two PCR steps, and the second step added a second sample barcode plus Illumina TruSeq adapters. Libraries were sequenced on an Illumina NovaSeq with 2 x 150 bp paired-end reads. The original pipeline was this. Demultiplexing of reads and collapsing into UMI-guided consensus sequences were performed with migec v1.2.7. With mixcr v2.1.11, UMI consensuses were aligned to TRA and TRB V and J templates and assembled into clonotypes. A clonotype was counted as expanded or contracted only when both edgeR and NoisET called the clonotype significant, with the noise models trained on biological replicates. For edgeR calls, the cutoffs were a false discovery rate-adjusted p below 0.01 and a log2 fold-change threshold of 1. PCA with hierarchical clustering of max-normalized trajectories of the 1000 most abundant clonotypes was used as exploratory dynamics analysis. Separately sequenced CD4+ and CD8+ repertoires were used to assign the CD4 or CD8 phenotype of responding clones. Starting from the raw public reads, TCRdb applied fastp trimming at Q25, assembled clones with MiXCR and retained in-frame beta chains. Each CDR3 protein gets just one entry, which takes the most common genes and DNA from the rows behind it. The V and J calls shown here were made by TCRdb, not taken from the authors' results. This sample holds 350,000 to 450,000 distinct CDR3 sequences; 20% were observed only once. Together, the top ten hold around 9.2% of the sample.

What the work shows at the level of the full study, not this receptor alone: Only two mild cases were covered by the study, and larger cohorts that include severe cases with pre-infection samples were considered necessary. SARS-CoV-2 specificity was not confirmed for the second-wave clones peaking on day 37. Contracting CD4+ clones were located mainly in the CM and EM memory subsets, whereas CD8+ clones were found to be enriched in EMRA. The detection of some responding clones in pre-infection memory suggests that pre-existing cross-reactive memory T cells joined the SARS-CoV-2 response. From day 15 to 85, contracting clones showed balanced CD4/CD8 phenotypes, whereas a second wave of clones that expanded from day 15 to 37 leaned towards CD4+.

In the case of this clonotype: The specificity of this receptor is unknown. No clone much larger than this one lies a single base away; base qualities are absent.

Ficoll-Paque density gradient centrifugation was used to isolate PBMCs. Input material: PBMCs or a T cell subset sorted from them (not recorded which). The sequence was collected from an adult woman who had mild COVID-19 (a few samples of this study predate the infection). The sample titles of this study are shuffled in the database, so cell type and time point are left out; the donor was told from shared clones.

The base sequence is TGTGCCAGCAGTCAAACGGGGGGCCATAACTATGGCTACACCTTC. Its protein reads: CASSQTGGHNYGYTF. The chain is encoded by TRBV6-1 joined to TRBJ1-2; tentative D gene TRBD1, with 6 bases matching. CDR1 and CDR2, per the germline V gene, are MNHNS and SASEGT. Between the V and J ends, shortened by 5 bases and 1 base respectively, the junction contains 14 bases. From the cysteine up to the phenylalanine, the CDR3 has a length of 15 residues. The read is trimmed to its CDR3 DNA, 45 bases read in frame from base 1.